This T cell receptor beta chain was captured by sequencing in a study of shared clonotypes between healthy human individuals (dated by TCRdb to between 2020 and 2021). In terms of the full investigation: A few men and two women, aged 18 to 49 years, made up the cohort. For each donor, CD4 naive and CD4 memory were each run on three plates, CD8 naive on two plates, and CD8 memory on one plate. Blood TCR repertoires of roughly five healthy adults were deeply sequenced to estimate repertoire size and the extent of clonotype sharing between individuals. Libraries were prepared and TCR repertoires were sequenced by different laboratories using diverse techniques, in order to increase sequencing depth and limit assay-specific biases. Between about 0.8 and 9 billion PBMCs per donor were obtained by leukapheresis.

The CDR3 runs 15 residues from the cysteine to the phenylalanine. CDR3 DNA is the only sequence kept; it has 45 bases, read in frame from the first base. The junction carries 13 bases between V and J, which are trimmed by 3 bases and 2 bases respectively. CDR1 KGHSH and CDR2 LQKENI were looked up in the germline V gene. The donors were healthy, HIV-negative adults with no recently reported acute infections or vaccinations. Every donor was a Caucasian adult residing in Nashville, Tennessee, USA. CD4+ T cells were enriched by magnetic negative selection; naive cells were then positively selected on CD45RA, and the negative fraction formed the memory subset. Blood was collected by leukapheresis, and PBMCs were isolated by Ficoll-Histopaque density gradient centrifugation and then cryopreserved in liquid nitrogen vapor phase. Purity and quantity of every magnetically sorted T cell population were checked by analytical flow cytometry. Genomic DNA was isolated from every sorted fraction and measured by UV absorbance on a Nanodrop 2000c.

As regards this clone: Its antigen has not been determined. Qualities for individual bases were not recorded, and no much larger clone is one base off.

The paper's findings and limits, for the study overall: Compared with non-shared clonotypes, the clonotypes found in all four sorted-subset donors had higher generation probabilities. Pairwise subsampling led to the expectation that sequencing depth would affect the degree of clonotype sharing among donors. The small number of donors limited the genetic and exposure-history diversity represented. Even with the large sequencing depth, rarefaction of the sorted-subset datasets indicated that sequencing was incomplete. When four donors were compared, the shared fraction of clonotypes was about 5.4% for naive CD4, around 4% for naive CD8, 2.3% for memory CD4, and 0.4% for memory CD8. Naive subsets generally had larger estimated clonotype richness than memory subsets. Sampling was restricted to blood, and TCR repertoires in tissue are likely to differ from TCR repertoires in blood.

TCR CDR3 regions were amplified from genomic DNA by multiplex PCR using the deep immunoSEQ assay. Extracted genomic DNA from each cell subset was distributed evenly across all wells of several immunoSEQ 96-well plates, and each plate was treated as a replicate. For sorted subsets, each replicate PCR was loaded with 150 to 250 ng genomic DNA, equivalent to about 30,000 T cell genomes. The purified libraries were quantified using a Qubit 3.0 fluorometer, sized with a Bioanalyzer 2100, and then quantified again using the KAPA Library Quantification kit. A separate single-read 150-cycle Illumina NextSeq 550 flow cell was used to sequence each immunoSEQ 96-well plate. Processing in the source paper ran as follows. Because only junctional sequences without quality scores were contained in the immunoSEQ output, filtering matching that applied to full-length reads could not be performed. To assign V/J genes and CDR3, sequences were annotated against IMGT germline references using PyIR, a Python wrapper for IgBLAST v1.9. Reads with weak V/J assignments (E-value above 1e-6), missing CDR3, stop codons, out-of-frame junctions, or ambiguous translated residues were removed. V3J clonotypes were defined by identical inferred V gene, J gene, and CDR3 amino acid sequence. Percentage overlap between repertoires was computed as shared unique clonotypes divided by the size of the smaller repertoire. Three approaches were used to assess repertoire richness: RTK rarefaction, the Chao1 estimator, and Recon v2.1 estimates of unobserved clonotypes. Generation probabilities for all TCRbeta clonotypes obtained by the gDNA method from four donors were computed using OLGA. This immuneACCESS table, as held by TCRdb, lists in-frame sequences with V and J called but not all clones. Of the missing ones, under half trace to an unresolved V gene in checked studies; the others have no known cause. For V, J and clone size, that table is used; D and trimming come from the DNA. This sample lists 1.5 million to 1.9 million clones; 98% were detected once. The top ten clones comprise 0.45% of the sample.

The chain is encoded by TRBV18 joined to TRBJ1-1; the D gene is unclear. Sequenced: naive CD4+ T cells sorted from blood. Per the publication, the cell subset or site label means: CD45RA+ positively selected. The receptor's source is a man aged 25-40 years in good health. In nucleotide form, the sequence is TGTGCCAGCTCACCTGGGCCAGGAAAAAACACTGAAGCTTTCTTT. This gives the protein CASSPGPGKNTEAFF.